The 24 T cell receptor beta chains below were found in one sample sequenced in a study of T cell repertoires in ileal Crohn's disease. Sequencing was performed with immunoSEQ multiplex PCR; in TCRdb, only in-frame clones are kept and a portion is missing. The table records approximately 10,000 clones, 55% to 75% of them present only once. Time point: neoterminal ileum biopsy at postoperative endoscopy, about 6 months after surgery. Sequencing used ileal tissue. Every receptor here comes from an adult with Crohn's disease.

This clone was seen just once. V is TRBV28 and J is TRBJ2-5, with D perhaps matching TRBD1 (6 bases). CDR1 is MDHEN and CDR2 is SYDVKM in the germline V gene. Trimming took off 4 bases at V and 1 base at J, with 13 bases between the two ends. The CDR3 runs to 15 residues. The CDR3 DNA reads TGTGCCAGCAGTTCCCTCCGGGACACCCAAGAGACCCAGTACTTC. Translating it yields CASSSLRDTQETQYF.

This chain connects TRBV7-2 to TRBJ2-3; a weak D match, TRBD1 (6 bases). V shed 5 bases and J shed 0 bases, with 12 bases lying between them. CDR3 length equals 15 residues. CDR1 is SGHTA, CDR2 FQGNSA, per germline. CDR3 loop: CASSPGAVSTDTQYF. The CDR3 DNA reads TGTGCCAGCAGCCCAGGGGCCGTTAGCACAGATACGCAGTATTTT.

This chain joins TRBV19 and TRBJ1-2; 12 bases map to TRBD1. The CDR3 loop spans 12 amino acids. V shed 8 bases, J shed 7 bases, and the junction held 2 bases outside the gene matches. In germline, CDR1 is LNHDA, CDR2 SQIVND (reference sequence). The chain's CDR3 is CASGTGGIGYTF. As DNA, the CDR3 is TGTGCCAGTGGGACAGGGGGCATTGGCTACACCTTC.

This clone has only a few counts. This chain joins TRBV6-5 and TRBJ2-7, with TRBD2 identical over 7 bases. V shed 0 bases, J shed 2 bases, and the junction held 4 bases outside the gene matches. Germline V gene sequence: CDR1 MNHEY, CDR2 SVGAGI. The CDR3 loop spans 15 amino acids. CDR3 sequence reads: CASSYSSSGAYEQYF. CDR3 nucleotides: TGTGCCAGCAGTTACTCCTCTAGCGGAGCCTACGAGCAGTACTTC.

The chain carries TRBV2 and TRBJ2-1, with 8 positions matching TRBD2. V gave up 4 bases and J gave up 3 bases; unmatched junction bases: 5. Looked up from germline, CDR1 is SNHLY and CDR2 is FYNNEI. This CDR3 is built from 15 residues. The CDR3 sequence is CASSGLLAVYNEQFF. CDR3 sequence (DNA): TGTGCCAGCAGTGGGTTACTAGCGGTCTACAATGAGCAGTTCTTC.

V gene TRBV4-2 combines with J gene TRBJ2-2; 8 bases map to TRBD1. In germline, CDR1 is LGHNA, CDR2 YNFKEQ. CDR3 length equals 14 residues. Trimming took 6 bases from V and 6 from J; bases not matched to a gene: 6. DNA of the CDR3: TGTGCCAGCAGGGACAGGGATGAGGCCGGGGAGCTGTTTTTT. Translating gives CASRDRDEAGELFF.

There are a few counts of this clone. The CDR3 DNA follows: TGTGCCAGTCGGGACAGGGGAAGGGGGTCACCCCTCCACTTT. It codes for CASRDRGRGSPLHF. This chain links TRBV6-5 with TRBJ1-6, with 10 bases identical to TRBD1. The CDR3 length is 14 residues. The V gene end was trimmed by 9 bases and the J gene end by 10 bases; junction bases not matched to a gene: 9. Germline V CDR1 and CDR2: MNHEY, SVGAGI.

This chain links TRBV5-6 with TRBJ1-2, with a weak D call TRBD1 (6 bases). Germline lookup yields CDR1 SGHDT and CDR2 YYEEEE. The V gene lost 3 bases and the J gene lost 7 bases, with 13 bases spanning the gap. CDR3 length: 13 residues. CDR3 region: CASSYDRLIGYTF. CDR3 DNA: TGTGCCAGCAGCTACGACAGGCTGATTGGCTACACCTTC.

The chain recombines TRBV27 with TRBJ2-7, with TRBD2 identical over 8 bases. There are 13 residues in the CDR3. Germline V lookup: CDR1 MNHEY, CDR2 SMNVEV (reference sequence). Unmatched junction bases numbered 8, after V lost 8 bases and J lost 5 bases. The CDR3 bases are TGTGCCAGCGGACGGACACTAGCGGACGAGCAGTACTTC. It yields the protein CASGRTLADEQYF.

The chain uses TRBV5-5 and TRBJ2-5, with TRBD2 matching 13 bases. V shed 5 bases, J shed 7 bases, and the junction held 14 bases outside the gene matches. Germline V gene data show CDR1 as SGHKS and CDR2 as YYEKEE (reference sequence). The CDR3 covers 17 residues. CDR3 DNA: TGTGCCAGCAGGAGCCGGACTAGCGGGAGTAAGGGGGTGACCCAGTACTTC. Translated, it gives CASRSRTSGSKGVTQYF.

The CDR3 region has the DNA TGCGCCAGCAGCCGTACGGTTGTTAGCAATCAGCCCCAGCATTTT. Its protein is CASSRTVVSNQPQHF. The chain employs TRBV4-1 and TRBJ1-5; unclear D gene. CDR3 size: 15 residues. Germline V CDR1 and CDR2: MGHRA, YSYEKL. Trimming shortened V by 4 bases and J by 0 bases, and 10 bases separated the two germline ends.

This clone is a singleton in its sample. The CDR3 sequence is CASSRQGSTDTQYF. The CDR3 coding sequence is TGTGCCAGCAGCCGACAGGGGAGCACAGATACGCAGTATTTT. The gene calls are TRBV5-6 and TRBJ2-3; TRBD1 matches 8 bases. V dropped 4 bases and J dropped 0; count of bases not matched to a gene: 1. This CDR3 region has 14 residues. Germline V gives CDR1 SGHDT, CDR2 YYEEEE.

This rearrangement joins TRBV11-2 to TRBJ1-1, with unresolved D. Deletions cut 6 bases from V and 1 base from J, with 9 bases between. The CDR3 is 13 amino acids. Germline CDR1 and CDR2: SGHAT and FQNNGV. CDR3 DNA sequence: TGTGCCAGCAGAGAGGAAACGAACACTGAAGCTTTCTTT. Translation: CASREETNTEAFF.

This chain uses TRBV7-9 with TRBJ2-3; TRBD2 agrees at 9 bases. The junction had 6 bases not matched to a gene; V was cut back by 1 base and J by 4 bases. The CDR3 length is 16 residues. From germline, CDR1 is SEHNR and CDR2 FQNEAQ (reference sequence). The DNA for the CDR3 is TGTGCCAGCAGCTTAGGTGGGGGACTAGCCTCAGATACGCAGTATTTT. It is translated as CASSLGGGLASDTQYF. Full variable domain (outside the CDR3, taken from reference TRBV7-9 and TRBJ2-3): DTGVSQNPRHKITKRGQNVTFRCDPISEHNRLYWYRQTLGQGPEFLTYFQNEAQLEKSRLLSDRFSAERPKGSFSTLEIQRTEQGDSAMYLCASSLGGGLASDTQYFGPGTRLTVL.

Within the sample, this clone is medium-sized. The chain carries TRBV19 and TRBJ2-1; D not resolved. From germline, CDR1 is LNHDA and CDR2 SQIVND (reference sequence). The CDR3 spans 11 residues. V was pared by 5 bases and J by 7 bases, with 6 bases between. Here the CDR3 reads CASSAQNEQFF. The CDR3 DNA is TGTGCCAGTAGTGCCCAGAATGAGCAGTTCTTC.

The chain is built from TRBV6-4 and TRBJ2-1; the D gene is possibly TRBD2 (5 bases). The V end lost 4 bases, the J end lost 3 bases, and 13 bases lay between the germline ends. CDR1 and CDR2 (germline): MRHNA, SNTAGT. The CDR3 is 15 residues long. In DNA form, the CDR3 reads TGTGCCAGCAGTGGGAGCGGTGAGGGCTACAATGAGCAGTTCTTC. It specifies CASSGSGEGYNEQFF.

The chain employs TRBV18 and TRBJ2-2; D uncertain. The ends were cut back, 3 bases at V and 4 bases at J, with 9 bases in the middle. Germline CDR1 and CDR2: KGHSH and LQKENI. CDR3 length: 14 residues. The CDR3 nucleotides read TGTGCCAGCTCACCGTCGGTAGTCACCGGGGAGCTGTTTTTT. It encodes CASSPSVVTGELFF.

This chain connects TRBV6-6 to TRBJ1-6, with TRBD1 matching over 9 bases. The V and J ends lost 4 bases and 7 bases, in that order; junction bases with no gene match: 5. Germline V gene sequence: CDR1 MNHNY, CDR2 SVGAGI (reference sequence). The CDR3 runs to 15 residues. DNA of the CDR3: TGTGCCAGCAGTTCTGGGACAGGGAAGAATTCACCCCTCCACTTT. Protein product: CASSSGTGKNSPLHF.

The V call is TRBV30, the J call TRBJ2-3, with TRBD1 matching 8 bases. The V and J ends lost 4 bases and 1 base, in that order; junction bases with no gene match: 7. This CDR3 comprises 15 residues. Germline-derived CDR1 and CDR2 are GTSNPN and SVGIG (reference sequence). The CDR3 loop is CAWNLQGVRTDTQYF. DNA for the CDR3: TGTGCCTGGAACCTACAGGGGGTTCGCACAGATACGCAGTATTTT.

The CDR3 region is CSVEMREGLEQFF. In DNA form, the CDR3 reads TGCAGCGTTGAAATGCGGGAGGGGCTTGAGCAGTTCTTC. This chain joins TRBV29-1 and TRBJ2-1; 9 positions match TRBD2. CDR3 length equals 13 residues. The trim removed 2 bases at V and 9 bases at J, leaving 5 bases unmatched. Per germline, CDR1 SQVTM and CDR2 ANQGSEA.

The chain combines TRBV5-1 with TRBJ1-2; 8 bases match TRBD1. CDR3 size: 14 residues. The V gene's germline CDR1 is SGHRS and CDR2 YFSETQ. V lost 4 bases and J lost 8; bases outside the gene matches: 10. The DNA for the CDR3 is TGCGCCAGCAGCCCGGACAGGGAAGAGGAGGGCTACACCTTC. Protein: CASSPDREEEGYTF.

The chain is built from TRBV7-8 and TRBJ2-5; 12 nucleotides match TRBD2. Germline V gives CDR1 SGHVS, CDR2 FQNEAQ. The CDR3 is 21 amino acids. V gave up 1 base and J gave up 4 bases; unmatched junction bases: 19. The CDR3 DNA reads as TGTGCCAGCAGCTTAGTTGCTTGGACTAGCGGGGACCGGGAGGATGGAGAGACCCAGTACTTC. Its protein is CASSLVAWTSGDREDGETQYF.

The genes are TRBV18 and TRBJ2-7; D may be TRBD1 (6 bases). The CDR3 consists of 15 residues. V was clipped by 2 bases and J by 0 bases, with 11 bases between them. CDR1 and CDR2 from the germline V gene are KGHSH and LQKENI. This CDR3 reads CASSPGQLSSYEQYF. CDR3 bases: TGTGCCAGCTCACCAGGACAGCTAAGCTCCTACGAGCAGTACTTC.

The chain joins TRBV5-1 to TRBJ2-3, with TRBD2 as a possible D gene (6 bases). The germline CDR1 and CDR2 sequences are SGHRS and YFSETQ. The V gene lost 0 bases and the J gene lost 4 bases, with 15 bases spanning the gap. The CDR3 runs 16 residues. In nucleotides, the CDR3 is TGCGCCAGCAGCTTGGATGGCGGAGGGCGCTCAGATACGCAGTATTTT. Protein sequence: CASSLDGGGRSDTQYF.